This passage covers 10 T cell receptor beta chains from one sample sequenced in a study of cytomegalovirus exposure and HLA in healthy donors. 13 Jbeta primers and 60 Vbeta primers were used for the PCR. Sequencing used immunoSEQ multiplex PCR; TCRdb keeps in-frame clones, though not all of them. Of 150,000 to 200,000 clones listed, around 79% are singletons. The sample consisted of PBMCs. The receptors were gathered from a woman aged 25-40 years in good health and CMV-seropositive.

The chain employs TRBV11-3 and TRBJ2-1, with 8 bases identical to TRBD2. Trimming cost V 5 bases and J 6 bases; bases outside gene matches: 12. The CDR3 has 16 amino acids. Looked up from germline, CDR1 is SGHNT and CDR2 is YENEEA. The CDR3 DNA is TGTGCCAGCAGCCCGCGCCAGAGCGGGAGTATCAATGAGCAGTTCTTC. Translated: CASSPRQSGSINEQFF.

This clone has a handful of counts. The chain's CDR3 is CASSIVEDSGGYTF. CDR3 coding DNA: TGTGCCAGTAGTATAGTCGAGGACAGCGGCGGCTACACCTTC. The chain recombines TRBV19 with TRBJ1-2, with a possible D match to TRBD1 (6 bases). V shed 1 base and J shed 8 bases, with 14 bases lying between them. CDR1 is LNHDA and CDR2 is SQIVND in the germline V gene (reference sequence). The CDR3 extends over 14 amino acids.

This clone was seen more than once but under ten times. The rearrangement joins TRBV4-1 to TRBJ2-1; TRBD2 might be the D (5 bases). This CDR3 contains 15 residues. V lost 2 bases and J 7 bases, leaving 15 bases between the germline ends. Germline V gene data show CDR1 as MGHRA and CDR2 as YSYEKL. CDR3 DNA sequence: TGCGCCAGCAGCCAACCGCAACGGGGTGGGAATGAGCAGTTCTTC. Translation: CASSQPQRGGNEQFF.

This rearrangement joins TRBV6-1 to TRBJ2-7, with TRBD1 identical over 7 bases. There are 14 residues in the CDR3. Germline CDR1 MNHNS, CDR2 SASEGT. Germline trimming cut 1 base from V and 4 bases from J; bases unmatched to any gene: 4. In nucleotides, the CDR3 is TGTGCCAGCAGTGAAGACAGGGGAAGGTACGAGCAGTACTTC. This encodes CASSEDRGRYEQYF.

This clone was observed a few times. V gene TRBV5-1 combines with J gene TRBJ1-4; 7 bases are shared with TRBD1. Germline CDR1 reads SGHRS; CDR2 reads YFSETQ. V was clipped by 1 base and J by 5 bases; unmatched bases: 11. CDR3 length equals 17 residues. Here the CDR3 reads CASSLSEGASSNEKLFF. The CDR3 DNA reads as TGCGCCAGCAGCTTGAGCGAGGGGGCGAGCTCGAATGAAAAACTGTTTTTT.

This chain links TRBV6-5 with TRBJ1-1, with D perhaps TRBD1 (6 bases). CDR3 length: 15 amino acids. V was pared by 4 bases and J by 0 bases, with 12 bases between. CDR1 and CDR2 from the germline V gene are MNHEY and SVGAGI. CDR3 sequence (DNA): TGTGCCAGCAGTTCTCACAGGGAACTGAACACTGAAGCTTTCTTT. It specifies CASSSHRELNTEAFF.

V usage is TRBV27 and J usage is TRBJ2-1; TRBD2 matches at 13 bases. Germline values: CDR1 MNHEY, CDR2 SMNVEV (reference sequence). J gave up 2 bases and V 5 bases, and 12 bases lay outside the gene matches. The CDR3 totals 19 residues. CDR3 nucleotides: TGTGCCAGCAGTCTTCCGGGACTAGCGGGGTTTAATACCTACAATGAGCAGTTCTTC. This encodes CASSLPGLAGFNTYNEQFF.

The V and J genes are TRBV4-1 and TRBJ2-1; 7 bases agree with TRBD1. The CDR3 is 12 amino acids. V gave up 1 base and J gave up 12 bases; unmatched junction bases: 3. The germline gives CDR1 MGHRA, CDR2 YSYEKL. The CDR3 loop reads CASSQATGLQFF. CDR3 bases: TGCGCCAGCAGCCAAGCGACAGGGCTGCAGTTCTTC.

The chain employs TRBV4-3 and TRBJ1-4; TRBD1 is a possible D gene (5 bases). There are 12 residues in the CDR3. Germline CDR1 LGHNA, CDR2 YSLEER. V lost 2 bases and J 14 bases, leaving 12 bases between the germline ends. As DNA, the CDR3 is TGCGCCAGCAGCCAATCGAACAAGGGGCTGTTTTTT. It encodes CASSQSNKGLFF.

The chain carries TRBV10-3 and TRBJ1-2, with 8 nucleotides matching TRBD1. CDR1 and CDR2 (germline): ENHRY, SYGVKD. V was clipped by 6 bases and J by 3 bases; unmatched bases: 3. The CDR3 loop spans 13 amino acids. The CDR3 bases are TGTGCCATCAGGGACAGGGAGTACTATGGCTACACCTTC. This gives the protein CAIRDREYYGYTF.